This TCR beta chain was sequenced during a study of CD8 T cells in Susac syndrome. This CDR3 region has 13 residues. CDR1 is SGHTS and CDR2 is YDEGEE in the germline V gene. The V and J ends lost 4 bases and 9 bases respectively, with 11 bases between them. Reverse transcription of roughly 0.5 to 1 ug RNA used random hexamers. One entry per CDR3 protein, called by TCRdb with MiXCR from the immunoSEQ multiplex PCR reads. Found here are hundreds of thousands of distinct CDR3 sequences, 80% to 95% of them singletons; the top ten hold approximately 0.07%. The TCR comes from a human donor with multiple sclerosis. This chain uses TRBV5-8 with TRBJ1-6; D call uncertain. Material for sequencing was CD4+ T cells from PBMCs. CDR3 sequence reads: CASSPVGGSPLHF. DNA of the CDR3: TGTGCCAGCAGCCCGGTTGGCGGTTCACCCCTCCACTTT.